The sequence of this TCR beta chain was determined in a study of cytomegalovirus exposure and HLA in healthy donors (dated by TCRdb to 2016 to 2017). At the level of the whole study: In an earlier analysis of roughly 500 of the donors, 250 to 350 Gb of sequence data and some 120 million unique TCR beta sequences from roughly 180 million T cells were reported. An early release covering about 600 HLA-typed donors comprised 300 to 350 gigabases of sequencing data and approximately 80 million unique TCR sequences. A later genetic analysis took genome-wide SNP genotypes for about 55% of the roughly 700 donors and used that subset as a discovery cohort. The study used immunosequencing to profile the T cell repertoires of several hundred subjects and linked those repertoires to cytomegalovirus serostatus. Donor age, sex, ethnicity and CMV serostatus were compiled alongside the repertoire data. In addition to the first cohort of 650 to 800 subjects, a separate validation cohort of under 150 different subjects was used. HLA typing covered class I and class II loci at four-digit resolution. Every repertoire in the discovery cohort had been generated on one and the same sequencing platform. In an earlier analysis of 587 of the donors, high-throughput TCR beta sequencing was used to judge whether each TCR beta V gene segment behaved as functional or pseudogenic. A later analysis re-analyzed previously published TCR beta repertoires from roughly 630 donors and added high-resolution HLA genotyping to study TCR occurrence patterns. Because of strong linkage in the cohort, five DR-DQ haplotypes were treated as single units for association and clustering. The study aimed to test whether cataloging public T cell receptors could reveal signatures of past pathogen exposure. Among 300 to 500 genotyped donors of the cohort, an average of approximately 200,000 unique TCR beta nucleotide sequences was sequenced per donor, of which about 19% were non-productive. Among the roughly 430 genotyped donors, about 83% belonged to the genetic ancestry cluster associated with self-reported Caucasian donors. The later analysis used no new phenotypic data to find candidate immune exposures, relying instead on TCR beta sequences and their occurrence across donors. Typing coverage varied by locus: 629-630 donors for A, B, C, DRB1 and DQB1; approximately 500 for DQA1; over 600 for DPA1; around 490 for DPB1. To predict cytomegalovirus infection status, the study combined high-throughput TCR immunosequencing, statistical association of individual TCRs with disease status, and machine learning. Beyond this particular receptor, the publication reports: In a later genetic analysis, a missense DCLRE1C variant was associated with V-gene and J-gene trimming of TCR beta chains, and the association was replicated in an independent cohort. Across donors, most TCR sequences were observed very rarely, whereas some public TCRs were present in many individuals. For the cohort, immune exposure information was limited to CMV serostatus. A further reported finding was that TCR beta sequences accurately predicted the HLA-A and HLA-B alleles for most subjects in the first cohort. Sequencing depth was assumed to be roughly uniform across donors in the presence/absence analyses, though that assumption may not hold. Because some donors lacked HLA typing at each locus, the association tests relied only on the typed subset. In a later genetic analysis, fewer N-insertions in productive TCRs were reported among donors in an Asian-associated ancestry cluster than the 666-donor mean. Linkage disequilibrium might explain the correlated functional status among segregating V segments, but an unknown experimental factor could not be excluded. Assigning TCR associations to individual alleles was difficult when HLA alleles, especially DR and DQ, strongly co-occurred. At a false discovery rate of 0.05, a later analysis linked some 17,000 TCR beta sequences to specific HLA alleles. Only TCR beta chains were sequenced in this cohort, and the absence of alpha or paired-chain data limited detectable features. Approximately 16 rarely observed V segments, including chromosome 9 orphons, were excluded from the earlier analysis of several hundred of the donors because counts were too low. According to the authors, the approach could potentially be generalized to other disease states and immunological phenotypes. In a later analysis, TCR association rates were found to vary across HLA loci, with the most associated TCRs seen for DRB1 alleles and the fewest for HLA-C alleles. The 87-base-pair reads could not distinguish some IMGT-functional V segments, including TRBV6-2 and TRBV6-3, so those segments were excluded. Broadly in line with IMGT annotations, most TCR beta V segments showed up in productive rearrangements about 90% or about 30% of the time in an earlier analysis of 450 to 600 of the donors. In both the original and validation cohorts, the classifier was reported to diagnose cytomegalovirus status with high specificity and sensitivity. A later analysis found that HLA-associated TCR beta chains were more clonally expanded and had lower generation probabilities than equally common non-associated chains. Three of the identified cytomegalovirus-associated TCR beta chains were confirmed in vitro to be specific for cytomegalovirus antigens. A total of 164 TCR beta chains were listed by the study as associated with cytomegalovirus. The sequencing pipeline was judged likely to have produced a cluster of highly shared sequence variants as a technical artifact. Several of the top co-occurrence clusters appeared to be linked to parvovirus B19, influenza, CMV and Epstein-Barr virus, according to a later analysis. A later analysis found that most CMV-associated TCR beta chains appeared HLA-restricted, with HLA associations seemingly driven largely by CMV exposure.

Library generation was performed with the immunoSEQ multiplex PCR assay. For the multiplex PCR, a mixture combining 60 forward primers for TCR Vbeta segments and 13 reverse primers for TCR Jbeta segments was used. The CDR3 region of rearranged TCR beta genes was amplified from genomic DNA by a multiplex PCR assay. The amplified TCR beta libraries were sequenced on the Illumina HiSeq System as 87-base-pair reads. As for how the authors treated the data: A later analysis counted some 80 million unique TCR beta chains across the 600 to 850 repertoires, and some 11 million of these chains were shared by at least two donors. Raw reads were error-corrected and collapsed into unique sequences with a nearest-neighbor algorithm that merged closely related sequences to remove PCR and sequencing errors. To assign V, D and J gene segments, CDR3 sequences were aligned to IMGT reference sequences. For a sequence to be retained, at least a six-nucleotide match to both a V gene segment and a J gene segment was required. Rearrangements were called productive when the CDR3 lacked stop codons and stayed in frame with V and J; all others were non-productive. Following IMGT convention, CDR3 was defined as the stretch from the second conserved V-encoded cysteine up to the conserved J-encoded phenylalanine. Sequences without an unambiguous match to a single V gene segment were excluded from the earlier analysis of approximately 600 of the donors. In an earlier analysis of almost 600 of the donors, a V segment was called functional when productive rearrangements were above 56.7%, and segregating when the standard deviation between donors exceeded 5%. A statistical classification framework was developed to diagnose cytomegalovirus status using the catalog of TCR beta chain sequences. In a later analysis, V and J genes were assigned by comparing TCR nucleotide sequences against IMGT/GENE-DB human TR gene sequences. In a later analysis, CDR3 sequences and most-parsimonious VDJ recombination scenarios were assigned using the TCRdist pipeline. In a later analysis, each TCR beta chain was defined by its CDR3 amino acid sequence together with its V-gene family, and reads lacking a unique V-gene family were excluded. To address suspected cross-contamination and a sequencing artifact, a later analysis removed 450 to 700 highly shared, low-generation-probability nucleotide sequences. In a later analysis, a clonal expansion index was calculated for each public chain from normalized within-repertoire ranks of inferred template counts. A later analysis computed generation probabilities with a VDJ recombination model fitted to out-of-frame rearrangements, and checked the results against IGoR. A later analysis scored TCR-TCR, TCR-HLA and TCR-CMV co-occurrence with hypergeometric tests, applying a repertoire-size bias correction to TCR pairs. A later analysis estimated false discovery rates by permuting HLA or CMV assignments 20 times. In a later analysis, co-occurring TCRs were grouped using DBSCAN, with TCRdist sequence similarity added in when clustering inside HLA-allele-positive subsets. For co-occurrence clustering, repertoires with fewer than 30,000 or more than 120,000 public chains were excluded, along with roughly 5 repertoires with anomalous nucleotide sharing. The source is immuneACCESS, and TCRdb retained only in-frame sequences with V and J called. Part of the clones is not carried over; for the studies checked, unresolved V genes explain less than half of this, and the remainder is unexplained. D and trimming come from the DNA, and the V and J calls and clone size come from that table. In this sample the table shows about 110,000 clones, roughly 80% of which occur a single time. The top ten clones comprise roughly 20% of the sample.

Worth noting for this clone: There is no known antigen for this receptor. Base qualities are not at hand, and no much larger clone is one base apart.

Trimming removed 4 bases from V and 5 bases from J; the gene matches leave 10 bases unexplained. The CDR3 sequence holds 19 residues, the cysteine and phenylalanine included. The entry retains the CDR3 DNA only, 57 bases that are in frame from base 1. From a lookup of the germline V gene (reference sequence), CDR1 and CDR2 are SEHNR and FQNEAQ. The cohort was made up of roughly 670 healthy bone marrow donors. All cohort members were sampled while nominally healthy, although unrecorded immune exposures were likely present. The donor was CMV seropositive and belonged to the group of more than 250 seropositive cohort members. Every donor gave a peripheral blood sample, and the peripheral blood mononuclear cells from that sample were used for TCR beta sequencing. Genomic DNA was extracted from the blood cell samples with the Qiagen DNeasy Blood Extraction Kit.

The rearrangement combines TRBV7-9 with TRBJ2-2, with TRBD2 identical over 16 junction bases. The clonotype comes from a man aged 25 to 40 in good health and CMV-seropositive. Sequenced input: PBMCs. The DNA sequence is given as TGTGCCAGCAGCTACAGCACGGGACTAGCGGGAGGGGATACCGGGGAGCTGTTTTTT. Its product reads: CASSYSTGLAGGDTGELFF.